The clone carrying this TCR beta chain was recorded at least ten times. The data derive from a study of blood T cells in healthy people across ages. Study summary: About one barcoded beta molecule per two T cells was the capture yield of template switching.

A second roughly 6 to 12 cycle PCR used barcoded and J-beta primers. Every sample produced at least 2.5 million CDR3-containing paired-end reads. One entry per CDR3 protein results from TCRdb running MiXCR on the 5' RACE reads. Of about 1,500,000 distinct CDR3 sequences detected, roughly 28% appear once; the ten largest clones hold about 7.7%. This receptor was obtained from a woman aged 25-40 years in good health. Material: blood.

The CDR3 loop is CSAPTGGETQYF. CDR3 in DNA: TGCAGTGCCCCGACTGGGGGGGAGACCCAGTACTTC. The rearrangement uses TRBV20-1 and TRBJ2-5, with TRBD2 as a possible D gene (6 bases). Germline CDR1 and CDR2: DFQATT and SNEGSKA (reference sequence). Deletions cut 6 bases from V and 5 bases from J, with 13 bases between. The CDR3 consists of 12 residues.